The 21 T cell receptor beta chains listed next were all sequenced from one sample in a study of T cells in Graves' hyperthyroidism and ophthalmopathy. Amplified TCR beta CDR3 regions came from RNA transcripts. TCR CDR3 underwent first-round RT-PCR with the HTBI primer set. TCRdb re-called the multiplex PCR reads through MiXCR, storing one row per CDR3 protein. The table includes 500,000 or so distinct CDR3 sequences, roughly 15% detected once. Material: blood. The receptors stem from a woman in her late teens or twenties with Graves' ophthalmopathy.

This clonotype was counted at least ten times. The V and J genes are TRBV19 and TRBJ2-7; a weak D match, TRBD2 (6 bases). The germline V and J ends were trimmed by 3 bases and 0 bases, with 9 bases remaining between them. The CDR3 totals 14 residues. The germline CDR1 and CDR2 sequences are LNHDA and SQIVND (reference sequence). The CDR3 DNA reads TGTGCCAGTAGTATCGGGGGTGACTCCTACGAGCAGTACTTC. Protein product: CASSIGGDSYEQYF.

Ten or more counts support this clonotype. The chain combines TRBV5-6 with TRBJ2-1; tentatively, D is TRBD2 (6 bases). The V gene lost 0 bases and the J gene lost 4 bases, with 11 bases spanning the gap. The CDR3 covers 15 residues. Germline CDR1 and CDR2: SGHDT and YYEEEE. The CDR3 protein is CASSLGGAGYNEQFF. The CDR3 coding sequence is TGTGCCAGCAGCTTGGGCGGGGCCGGATACAATGAGCAGTTCTTC.

This clonotype was observed a few times. V gene TRBV4-3 combines with J gene TRBJ1-2; D remains unclear. The CDR3 spans 14 residues. Trimming left V 0 bases short and J 6 bases short, with 11 bases between. CDR1 LGHNA and CDR2 YSLEER come from the germline V gene. The CDR3 DNA reads TGCGCCAGCAGCCAAGAAAGGGTTTGTCATGGCTACACCTTC. Its translation is CASSQERVCHGYTF.

This clonotype was found many times. The V call is TRBV6-1, the J call TRBJ2-7; the D gene is possibly TRBD1 (6 bases). V was trimmed by 4 bases and J by 2 bases, leaving 18 bases between them. Germline V gene lookup returns CDR1 MNHNS and CDR2 SASEGT. This CDR3 is 16 amino acids long. CDR3 nucleotide sequence: TGTGCCAGCAGTGGGAGTTACCGACAGGCGACCTACGAGCAGTACTTC. It translates to CASSGSYRQATYEQYF.

This clonotype was counted many times. The V gene is TRBV20-1, the J gene TRBJ1-2, with 7 positions matching TRBD1. J lost 3 bases, V lost 6 bases, and 7 bases had no gene match. Germline lookup yields CDR1 DFQATT and CDR2 SNEGSKA (reference sequence). The CDR3 consists of 13 residues. CDR3 sequence: CSAIGTADYGYTF. The CDR3 nucleotides read TGCAGTGCAATTGGGACAGCCGACTATGGCTACACCTTC.

The table lists this clonotype with many counts. This chain uses TRBV12-3 or TRBV12-4 with TRBJ2-1; maybe TRBD1 (6 bases). This CDR3 has 14 residues. The V gene lost 5 bases and the J gene lost 4 bases, with 12 bases spanning the gap. The CDR3 DNA reads TGTGCCAGCAGTCCGGACGGACAGTACAATGAGCAGTTCTTC. This sequence encodes CASSPDGQYNEQFF.

The genes are TRBV20-1 and TRBJ2-7; TRBD2 matches at 11 bases. The CDR3 is 16 residues long. V lost 3 bases and J lost 0; bases outside the gene matches: 7. The V gene's germline CDR1 is DFQATT and CDR2 SNEGSKA (reference sequence). The DNA for the CDR3 is TGCAGTGCTAGCCCTCCTAGCGGGAGGAACTCCTACGAGCAGTACTTC. Encoded protein: CSASPPSGRNSYEQYF.

This clonotype was found many times. CDR3 DNA: TGCGCCAGCAGCAGACTCGGAGGGGAGAACACTGAAGCTTTCTTT. This encodes CASSRLGGENTEAFF. The chain links TRBV5-1 to TRBJ1-1; tentatively, D is TRBD1 (5 bases). The V gene's germline CDR1 is SGHRS and CDR2 YFSETQ. The CDR3 loop spans 15 amino acids. Trimming cost V 4 bases and J 1 base, with 14 bases left between them.

This clonotype showed up just a few times. The chain couples TRBV20-1 to TRBJ2-4; no reliable D call. V was cut by 8 bases and J by 6 bases, with 14 bases left in between. The CDR3 runs 12 residues. Per the germline V gene, CDR1 is DFQATT and CDR2 is SNEGSKA (reference sequence). The CDR3 sequence: CSTLEGGNIQYF. The CDR3 coding sequence is TGCAGTACGTTGGAAGGCGGAAACATTCAGTACTTC.

This clonotype has a count of ten or more. The rearrangement uses TRBV7-2 and TRBJ2-1, with 9 bases identical to TRBD2. The germline CDR1 and CDR2 sequences are SGHTA and FQGNSA. V lost 1 base to trimming and J lost 4 bases; unmatched junction nucleotides: 2. This CDR3 contains 15 residues. The CDR3 nucleotides are TGTGCCAGCAGCTTAGGGACTAGCGTGTACAATGAGCAGTTCTTC. Translated: CASSLGTSVYNEQFF.

The chain links TRBV6-5 to TRBJ1-1, with D possibly being TRBD1 (6 bases). The ends were cut back, 7 bases at V and 1 base at J, with 13 bases in the middle. The germline V gene encodes CDR1 MNHEY and CDR2 SVGAGI. The CDR3 runs to 14 residues. The CDR3 DNA follows: TGTGCCAGCAAAGGGGGGGCGGGGAACACTGAAGCTTTCTTT. The encoded protein is CASKGGAGNTEAFF.

The J gene is TRBJ2-1, the V gene TRBV7-9; D is uncertain. The CDR3 contains 14 residues. Germline V CDR1 and CDR2: SEHNR, FQNEAQ (reference sequence). The V and J ends lost 3 bases and 0 bases respectively, with 6 bases between them. CDR3 nucleotides: TGTGCCAGCAGCTTGCAACTCTCCTACAATGAGCAGTTCTTC. Amino acid sequence: CASSLQLSYNEQFF.

This clonotype was seen many times. This chain links TRBV11-2 with TRBJ2-1; D is unclear. The CDR3 has 13 residues. V gave up 0 bases and J gave up 10 bases, with 10 bases separating them. Per germline, CDR1 SGHAT and CDR2 FQNNGV. CDR3 nucleotide sequence: TGTGCCAGCAGCTTAGATGGGCCGACCGAGCAGTTCTTC. This encodes CASSLDGPTEQFF.

This clonotype was detected only once. This rearrangement joins TRBV7-6 to TRBJ2-5; 9 bases are a match to TRBD2. V was pared by 5 bases and J by 7 bases, with 17 bases of the junction left unmatched. The length of the CDR3 is 17 residues. The germline V gene has CDR1 SGHVS and CDR2 FNYEAQ. DNA for the CDR3: TGTGCCAGCAGCCGATGGGGGGCTAGCGGGGAGGTGGTGACCCAGTACTTC. The encoded protein is CASSRWGASGEVVTQYF. The full variable domain, its missing parts supplied by reference TRBV7-6 and TRBJ2-5, is GAGVSQSPRYKVTKRGQDVALRCDPISGHVSLYWYRQALGQGPEFLTYFNYEAQQDKSGLPNDRFSAERPEGSISTLTIQRTEQRDSAMYRCASSRWGASGEVVTQYFGPGTRLLVL.

V usage is TRBV7-9 and J usage is TRBJ1-2; TRBD1 matches 8 bases. V was clipped by 5 bases and J by 1 base; unmatched bases: 9. CDR1 and CDR2 (germline): SEHNR, FQNEAQ (reference sequence). This CDR3 contains 16 residues. The CDR3, as DNA: TGTGCCAGCAGCATGGCCGGGACAGGAGTTAACTATGGCTACACCTTC. Translation gives CASSMAGTGVNYGYTF.

In the case of this clonotype: Relative to the germline gene, one junction end is altered; a read error may explain this. The chain has TRBV28 and TRBJ2-1, with TRBD2 identical over 12 bases. CDR3 length equals 18 residues. CDR1 is MDHEN and CDR2 is SYDVKM in the germline V gene. In DNA form, the CDR3 reads TGCGCCAGCAGCCAAGTGGAGAGGCTCCTAGCGGGAGGGCATGAGCAGTTCTTC. Its translation is CASSQVERLLAGGHEQFF.

The chain recombines TRBV28 with TRBJ1-5; TRBD1 is a possible D gene (6 bases). The V gene's germline CDR1 is MDHEN and CDR2 SYDVKM. The CDR3 has 16 residues. V gave up 5 bases and J gave up 6 bases, with 20 bases separating them. The CDR3, as DNA: TGTGCCAGCAGTCCGGAGACAGGCCTCCTAAGTCAGCCCCAGCATTTT. The encoded protein is CASSPETGLLSQPQHF. Full variable domain (outside the CDR3, taken from reference TRBV28 and TRBJ1-5): DVKVTQSSRYLVKRTGEKVFLECVQDMDHENMFWYRQDPGLGLRLIYFSYDVKMKEKGDIPEGYSVSREKKERFSLILESASTNQTSMYLCASSPETGLLSQPQHFGDGTRLSIL.

This clonotype was counted between two and nine times. The chain couples TRBV11-3 to TRBJ2-1; TRBD2 might be the D (7 bases). Between the trimmed V and J ends, which lost 5 bases and 0 bases, there was a span of 20 bases. In germline, CDR1 is SGHNT, CDR2 YENEEA. This CDR3 has 18 amino acids. CDR3 amino acids: CASSQDVRGALSYNEQFF. The CDR3 DNA reads as TGTGCCAGCAGCCAAGATGTACGGGGGGCCCTCTCCTACAATGAGCAGTTCTTC.

This clonotype occurred many times. The chain recombines TRBV12-3 or TRBV12-4 with TRBJ1-4, with no clear D. The CDR3 totals 15 residues. Trimming took off 0 bases at V and 7 bases at J, with 12 bases between the two ends. CDR3 DNA sequence: TGTGCCAGCAGTTTAGCGCGGGGAGGAAGTGAAAAACTGTTTTTT. Translated, it gives CASSLARGGSEKLFF.

This clonotype was counted between two and nine times. V gene TRBV6-5 combines with J gene TRBJ1-2, with 7 bases aligning to TRBD1. CDR3 size: 17 residues. Germline loops: CDR1 MNHEY, CDR2 SVGAGI. V lost 6 bases, J lost 1 base, and 14 bases stayed unmatched. This chain's CDR3 is CASRPHRGLNYNYGYTF. The DNA of the CDR3 is TGTGCCAGCAGGCCCCACAGGGGCCTTAATTATAACTATGGCTACACCTTC.

The V call is TRBV6-1, the J call TRBJ2-3; 16 positions match TRBD2. Germline CDR1 and CDR2: MNHNS and SASEGT. V shed 2 bases, J shed 4 bases, and the junction held 9 bases outside the gene matches. The CDR3 covers 19 residues. CDR3 in amino acids: CASSEFPGLAGGWSDTQYF. In DNA, the CDR3 is TGTGCCAGCAGTGAATTTCCGGGACTAGCGGGAGGGTGGTCAGATACGCAGTATTTT.